One and the same sample provided the 31 T cell receptor beta chains below, sequenced in a study of CD4 T cells in relation to SARS-CoV-2 and coronaviruses. The data were produced by immunoSEQ multiplex PCR, yet TCRdb's version contains in-frame clones alone and is incomplete. In the table there are more than 35,000 clones, around four fifths of which are singletons. Their specific antigens are unknown. The sample taken for sequencing was memory CD4+ T cells from PBMCs, cultured in vitro. These receptors were collected from an adult with COVID-19.

This clone showed up just a few times. The chain employs TRBV5-8 and TRBJ2-1; TRBD2 matches at 9 bases. With 7 bases clipped from V and 7 bases from J, the junction kept 12 bases outside the gene matches. Germline V gene data show CDR1 as SGHTS and CDR2 as YDEGEE. The CDR3 loop spans 15 amino acids. The CDR3: CASAFIAGDRNEQFF. The CDR3 DNA reads TGTGCCAGCGCATTCATAGCGGGAGATAGAAATGAGCAGTTCTTC.

This rearrangement joins TRBV20-1 to TRBJ2-7, with D uncertain. Germline CDR1 is DFQATT and CDR2 is SNEGSKA (reference sequence). The ends were cut back, 3 bases at V and 2 bases at J, with 17 bases in the middle. The CDR3 covers 15 residues. CDR3 region: CSASSITAIAYEQYF. Written as DNA, the CDR3 is TGCAGTGCTAGTTCTATCACAGCTATAGCCTACGAGCAGTACTTC.

J is TRBJ2-5 and V is TRBV28, with a possible D match to TRBD2 (6 bases). The CDR3 sequence is 13 residues long. Germline V gene sequence: CDR1 MDHEN, CDR2 SYDVKM. Trimming left V 6 bases short and J 4 bases short, with 12 bases between. DNA for the CDR3: TGTGCCAGCAGCACGGACGGGGGAGAGACCCAGTACTTC. Its protein product is CASSTDGGETQYF. Filled out from reference TRBV28 and TRBJ2-5, the complete variable domain reads DVKVTQSSRYLVKRTGEKVFLECVQDMDHENMFWYRQDPGLGLRLIYFSYDVKMKEKGDIPEGYSVSREKKERFSLILESASTNQTSMYLCASSTDGGETQYFGPGTRLLVL.

This clone occurred a few times. The chain has TRBV29-1 and TRBJ2-1; 8 bases align to TRBD2. The CDR3 has 18 amino acids. Germline CDR1 is SQVTM and CDR2 is ANQGSEA. V gave up 0 bases and J gave up 1 base; unmatched junction bases: 11. The CDR3 sequence is CSVEDYFRTSFSYNEQFF. The CDR3 DNA reads TGCAGCGTTGAAGACTATTTCCGGACTAGCTTTTCCTACAATGAGCAGTTCTTC.

This clone was recorded once. Other DNA sequences in the sample encode the same CDR3. The V call is TRBV9, the J call TRBJ2-5; D gene uncertain. Germline CDR1 reads SGDLS; CDR2 reads YYNGEE. The CDR3 has 13 amino acids. Deletions cut 1 base from V and 1 base from J, with 5 bases between. CDR3 in amino acids: CASSVSPQETQYF. The CDR3 coding sequence is TGTGCCAGCAGCGTAAGCCCCCAAGAGACCCAGTACTTC.

The chain uses TRBV2 and TRBJ2-1; D perhaps matches TRBD2 (6 bases). The V gene lost 8 bases and the J gene lost 6 bases, with 14 bases spanning the gap. This CDR3 is 13 amino acids long. CDR1 SNHLY and CDR2 FYNNEI come from the germline V gene. CDR3 sequence reads: CASSVGRLNEQFF. The CDR3 bases are TGTGCCAGCTCAGTTGGGAGGCTCAATGAGCAGTTCTTC.

V usage is TRBV19 and J usage is TRBJ1-5; 7 bases match TRBD1. Looked up from germline, CDR1 is LNHDA and CDR2 is SQIVND (reference sequence). This CDR3 spans 16 amino acids. With 4 bases clipped from V and 2 bases from J, the junction kept 8 bases outside the gene matches. In DNA, the CDR3 is TGTGCCAGTAGTACGATTCGGACAGGACGCAATCAGCCCCAGCATTTT. It codes for CASSTIRTGRNQPQHF.

V and J are TRBV6-2 or TRBV6-3 and TRBJ2-2, with 11 bases fitting TRBD2. V dropped 2 bases and J dropped 0; count of bases not matched to a gene: 2. Germline loops: CDR1 MNHEY, CDR2 SVGEGT. The CDR3 has 17 residues. CDR3: CASSYASGRPNTGELFF. The CDR3 bases are TGTGCCAGCAGTTACGCTAGCGGGAGGCCGAACACCGGGGAGCTGTTTTTT.

The CDR3 here is CASSLWAANTEAFF. The CDR3 DNA reads TGTGCCAGCAGTTTATGGGCGGCGAACACTGAAGCTTTCTTT. The rearrangement uses TRBV28 and TRBJ1-1; D is unclear. Trimming pared 0 bases from V and 1 base from J, leaving 6 bases between. The CDR3 is 14 amino acids. The V gene's germline CDR1 is MDHEN and CDR2 SYDVKM.

The rearrangement uses TRBV27 and TRBJ2-5, with no clear D. Germline assignment: CDR1 MNHEY and CDR2 SMNVEV (reference sequence). The V and J ends lost 2 bases and 3 bases respectively, with 7 bases between them. CDR3 size: 13 residues. Here the CDR3 reads CASSLARKETQYF. CDR3 DNA: TGTGCCAGCAGTTTAGCACGGAAAGAGACCCAGTACTTC.

The chain carries TRBV5-4 and TRBJ2-2; a possible D gene is TRBD2 (5 bases). The length of the CDR3 is 16 residues. The germline V and J ends were trimmed by 4 bases and 2 bases, with 15 bases remaining between them. CDR1 is SGHNT, CDR2 YYREEE, per germline (reference sequence). This CDR3 is CASSRISGFNTGELFF. CDR3 nucleotide sequence: TGTGCCAGCAGCCGAATCAGCGGATTTAACACCGGGGAGCTGTTTTTT.

This chain links TRBV14 with TRBJ1-3, with TRBD1 identical over 7 bases. Germline V gene data show CDR1 as SGHDN and CDR2 as FVKESK. This CDR3 comprises 15 residues. Trimming took 4 bases from V and 3 from J; bases not matched to a gene: 6. The CDR3 protein is CASSRGDSNGNTIYF. CDR3 nucleotide sequence: TGTGCCAGCAGCCGGGGGGACAGTAATGGAAACACCATATATTTT.

The rearrangement links TRBV4-3 to TRBJ2-3; 8 nucleotides match TRBD2. Germline V gene lookup returns CDR1 LGHNA and CDR2 YSLEER. Trimming took 1 base from V and 3 from J; bases not matched to a gene: 3. The CDR3 contains 15 residues. CDR3 sequence reads: CASSQVAGGTDTQYF. As DNA, the CDR3 is TGCGCCAGCAGCCAAGTTGCGGGAGGTACAGATACGCAGTATTTT.

A few counts support this clone. The chain combines TRBV19 with TRBJ2-5, with D perhaps TRBD2 (7 bases). The CDR3 extends over 12 amino acids. Trimming pared 10 bases from V and 5 bases from J, leaving 14 bases between. Germline assignment: CDR1 LNHDA and CDR2 SQIVND (reference sequence). Here the CDR3 reads CATMGGGETQYF. In DNA, the CDR3 is TGTGCCACCATGGGAGGGGGGGAGACCCAGTACTTC.

This rearrangement joins TRBV29-1 to TRBJ1-2; weak D call: TRBD1 (5 bases). V gave up 6 bases and J gave up 2 bases, with 16 bases separating them. CDR3 length equals 14 residues. The V gene's germline CDR1 is SQVTM and CDR2 ANQGSEA. The CDR3 reads CSVVPPGRNYGYTF. CDR3 DNA: TGCAGCGTCGTCCCACCGGGGCGCAACTATGGCTACACCTTC.

This clone was seen a single time. The chain joins TRBV5-1 to TRBJ2-6, with D uncertain. This CDR3 contains 16 residues. The V and J ends lost 4 bases and 0 bases respectively, with 11 bases between them. CDR1 and CDR2 from the germline V gene are SGHRS and YFSETQ. CDR3 nucleotides: TGCGCCAGCAGCCCCACACAGAGCTCTGGGGCCAACGTCCTGACTTTC. Encoded protein: CASSPTQSSGANVLTF.

The V call is TRBV5-5, the J call TRBJ1-4; 8 positions match TRBD1. Germline CDR1 reads SGHKS; CDR2 reads YYEKEE (reference sequence). Trimming at V came to 4 bases and at J to 8 bases, leaving 10 bases not matched to a gene. The CDR3 extends over 15 amino acids. This chain's CDR3 is CASSTQQGVKEKLFF. The CDR3 region has the DNA TGTGCCAGCAGCACGCAACAGGGGGTGAAAGAAAAACTGTTTTTT.

The CDR3: CASRRVGASGSYF. CDR3 in DNA: TGTGCCAGCAGACGGGTGGGGGCTAGCGGTTCTTACTTC. The chain joins TRBV11-2 to TRBJ2-7, with a possible D match to TRBD2 (7 bases). CDR1 is SGHAT and CDR2 is FQNNGV in the germline V gene. The CDR3 is made up of 13 amino acids. The germline V and J ends were trimmed by 6 bases and 13 bases, with 22 bases remaining between them.

CDR3 in amino acids: CASSPGGPGWEKLFF. CDR3 nucleotides: TGTGCCAGCAGTCCGGGGGGACCGGGATGGGAAAAACTGTTTTTT. The chain couples TRBV2 to TRBJ1-4; a weak D match, TRBD1 (5 bases). Trimming shortened V by 5 bases and J by 8 bases, and 18 bases separated the two germline ends. This CDR3 region has 15 residues. CDR1 SNHLY and CDR2 FYNNEI come from the germline V gene.

The V and J genes are TRBV23-1 and TRBJ2-5; D gene uncertain. TRBV23-1 is an open reading frame whose function is uncertain. The CDR3 runs to 12 residues. The V and J ends lost 4 bases and 4 bases respectively, with 7 bases between them. CDR3 amino acids: CASSPVPETQYF. The CDR3 nucleotides are TGCGCCAGCAGTCCGGTTCCAGAGACCCAGTACTTC.

The chain recombines TRBV5-4 with TRBJ2-3; 9 positions agree with TRBD2. The CDR3 is 15 amino acids. V was clipped by 1 base and J by 6 bases; unmatched bases: 6. CDR1 is SGHNT, CDR2 YYREEE, per germline (reference sequence). DNA for the CDR3: TGTGCCAGCAGCTTGCCATACAGCGGGAGGGATACGCAGTATTTT. Translation: CASSLPYSGRDTQYF. Based on the CDR3 plus reference TRBV5-4 and TRBJ2-3, the full variable domain is ETGVTQSPTHLIKTRGQQVTLRCSSQSGHNTVSWYQQALGQGPQFIFQYYREEENGRGNFPPRFSGLQFPNYSSELNVNALELDDSALYLCASSLPYSGRDTQYFGPGTRLTVL.

The V gene is TRBV7-3, the J gene TRBJ2-2; D gene unclear. CDR3 size: 15 residues. Germline CDR1 is SGHTA and CDR2 is FQGTGA. V shed 6 bases and J shed 1 base, with 12 bases lying between them. CDR3 nucleotide sequence: TGTGCCAGCAGGAGAGGTCAGCTGAACACCGGGGAGCTGTTTTTT. Protein: CASRRGQLNTGELFF. The full variable domain, its missing parts supplied by reference TRBV7-3 and TRBJ2-2, is GAGVSQTPSNKVTEKGKYVELRCDPISGHTALYWYRQSLGQGPEFLIYFQGTGAADDSGLPNDRFFAVRPEGSVSTLKIQRTERGDSAVYLCASRRGQLNTGELFFGEGSRLTVL.

The V gene is TRBV19, the J gene TRBJ2-7, with D perhaps matching TRBD2 (6 bases). The CDR3 runs 15 residues. The V gene's germline CDR1 is LNHDA and CDR2 SQIVND (reference sequence). V dropped 6 bases and J dropped 0 bases, with 15 bases sitting between them. The CDR3 DNA follows: TGTGCCAGTAGAATGAACGGGGGATACTCCTACGAGCAGTACTTC. It specifies CASRMNGGYSYEQYF.

This clone was picked up one time. The CDR3 loop reads CASSTHSTGYRVNEQFF. The CDR3 coding sequence is TGTGCCAGTAGTACCCACTCGACAGGGTATCGTGTCAATGAGCAGTTCTTC. This rearrangement joins TRBV19 to TRBJ2-1; 7 bases are shared with TRBD1. Looked up from germline, CDR1 is LNHDA and CDR2 is SQIVND (reference sequence). V was clipped by 4 bases and J by 6 bases; unmatched bases: 15. The CDR3 loop spans 17 amino acids.

The V call is TRBV15, the J call TRBJ2-5; TRBD1 matches 7 bases. The trim removed 0 bases at V and 4 bases at J, leaving 8 bases unmatched. Per the germline V gene, CDR1 is LNHNV and CDR2 is YYDKDF (reference sequence). The CDR3 spans 16 residues. The CDR3 DNA reads TGTGCCACCAGCAGAGAACTTTTAGGGGGCGGAGAGACCCAGTACTTC. Translating gives CATSRELLGGGETQYF.

The CDR3 protein is CAWSVGQLTGELFF. For the CDR3, the DNA is TGTGCCTGGAGTGTAGGTCAGCTCACCGGGGAGCTGTTTTTT. V and J are TRBV30 and TRBJ2-2; D unresolved. The CDR3 totals 14 residues. V lost 0 bases, J lost 4 bases, and 9 bases lay in between. Per germline, CDR1 GTSNPN and CDR2 SVGIG (reference sequence).

The chain carries TRBV11-3 and TRBJ2-2; TRBD1 matches 7 bases. This CDR3 is 15 amino acids long. Trimming at V came to 5 bases and at J to 5 bases, leaving 8 bases not matched to a gene. In germline, CDR1 is SGHNT, CDR2 YENEEA. The CDR3 loop is CASSPRTGRTGELFF. The CDR3 region has the DNA TGTGCCAGCAGCCCACGGACAGGTCGGACCGGGGAGCTGTTTTTT.

V usage is TRBV6-5 and J usage is TRBJ2-1; the D call may be TRBD1 or TRBD2 (5 bases each). This CDR3 spans 16 amino acids. Trimming stripped 3 bases from V and 0 bases from J, with 12 bases between. Per the germline V gene, CDR1 is MNHEY and CDR2 is SVGAGI. The CDR3 DNA reads TGTGCCAGCAGTTATGGGACGGCAAGCTCCTACAATGAGCAGTTCTTC. Its translation: CASSYGTASSYNEQFF.

The rearrangement links TRBV5-8 to TRBJ2-3; D is ambiguous. The ends were cut back, 5 bases at V and 10 bases at J, with 11 bases in the middle. From germline, CDR1 is SGHTS and CDR2 YDEGEE. The CDR3 has 11 amino acids. The CDR3, as DNA: TGTGCCAGCAGTATGGCGGATGCGCAGTATTTT. Amino acid sequence: CASSMADAQYF.

Only a few counts were recorded for this clone. The chain couples TRBV20-1 to TRBJ2-1, with TRBD1 as a possible D gene (5 bases). There are 11 residues in the CDR3. The V gene's germline CDR1 is DFQATT and CDR2 SNEGSKA (reference sequence). V gave up 6 bases and J gave up 14 bases, with 17 bases separating them. As DNA, the CDR3 is TGCAGTGCAGGGCCGGCTTCACAGGAGTTCTTC. This sequence encodes CSAGPASQEFF.

This rearrangement joins TRBV5-1 to TRBJ2-5; the match to TRBD2 covers 8 bases. The CDR3 length is 15 residues. V lost 0 bases and J lost 3; bases outside the gene matches: 4. In germline, CDR1 is SGHRS, CDR2 YFSETQ. The CDR3 is CASSLGTAGEETQYF. CDR3 in DNA: TGCGCCAGCAGCTTGGGAACAGCGGGAGAAGAGACCCAGTACTTC.